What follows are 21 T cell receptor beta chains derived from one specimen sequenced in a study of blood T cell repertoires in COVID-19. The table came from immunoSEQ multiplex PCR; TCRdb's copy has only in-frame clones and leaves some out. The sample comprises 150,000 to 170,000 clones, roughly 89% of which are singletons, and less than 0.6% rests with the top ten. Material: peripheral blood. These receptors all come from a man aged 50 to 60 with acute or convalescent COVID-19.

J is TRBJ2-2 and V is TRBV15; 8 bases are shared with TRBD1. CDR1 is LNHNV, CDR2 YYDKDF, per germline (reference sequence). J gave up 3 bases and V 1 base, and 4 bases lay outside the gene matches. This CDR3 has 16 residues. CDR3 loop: CATSRAHRGDTGELFF. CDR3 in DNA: TGTGCCACCAGCAGAGCTCACAGGGGGGACACCGGGGAGCTGTTTTTT.

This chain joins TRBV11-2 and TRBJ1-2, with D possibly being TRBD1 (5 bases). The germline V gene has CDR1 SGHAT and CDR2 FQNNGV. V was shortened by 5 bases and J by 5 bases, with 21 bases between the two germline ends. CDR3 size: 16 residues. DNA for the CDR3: TGTGCCAGCAGCCCCCCGGTCCTCCCTCAGGGATATGGCTACACCTTC. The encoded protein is CASSPPVLPQGYGYTF.

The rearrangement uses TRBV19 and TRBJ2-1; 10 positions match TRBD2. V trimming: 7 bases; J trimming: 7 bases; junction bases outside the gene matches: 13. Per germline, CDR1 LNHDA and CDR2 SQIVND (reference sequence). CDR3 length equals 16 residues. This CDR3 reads CASTAPGSGRGNEQFF. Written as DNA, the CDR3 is TGTGCCAGTACGGCCCCTGGGAGCGGGAGGGGGAATGAGCAGTTCTTC.

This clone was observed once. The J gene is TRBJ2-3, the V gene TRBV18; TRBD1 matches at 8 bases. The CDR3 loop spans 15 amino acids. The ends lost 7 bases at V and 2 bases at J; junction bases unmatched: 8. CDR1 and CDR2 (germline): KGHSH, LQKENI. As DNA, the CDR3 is TGTGCCAGCTTGGGGACAGGCGATATCACAGATACGCAGTATTTT. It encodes CASLGTGDITDTQYF.

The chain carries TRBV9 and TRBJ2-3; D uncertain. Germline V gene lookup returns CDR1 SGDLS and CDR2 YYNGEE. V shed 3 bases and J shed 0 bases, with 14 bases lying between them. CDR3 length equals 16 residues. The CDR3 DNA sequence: TGTGCCAGCAGCGCCGGCGGAAGGCCTAGCACAGATACGCAGTATTTT. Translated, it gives CASSAGGRPSTDTQYF.

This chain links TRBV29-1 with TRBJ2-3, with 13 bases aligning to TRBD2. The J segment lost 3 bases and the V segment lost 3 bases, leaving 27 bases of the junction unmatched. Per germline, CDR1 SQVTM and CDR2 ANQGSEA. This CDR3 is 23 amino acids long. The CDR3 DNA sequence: TGCAGCGTTGAGGTTGGACTAGCGGGAGAAATCGTAGTATATGAAGAAGTGACAGATACGCAGTATTTT. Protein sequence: CSVEVGLAGEIVVYEEVTDTQYF.

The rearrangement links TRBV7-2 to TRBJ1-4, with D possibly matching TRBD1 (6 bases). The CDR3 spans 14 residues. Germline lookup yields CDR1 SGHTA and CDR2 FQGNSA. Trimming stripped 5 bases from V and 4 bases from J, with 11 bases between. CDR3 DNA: TGTGCCAGCAGCCCCACAGGGATTAATGAAAAACTGTTTTTT. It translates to CASSPTGINEKLFF.

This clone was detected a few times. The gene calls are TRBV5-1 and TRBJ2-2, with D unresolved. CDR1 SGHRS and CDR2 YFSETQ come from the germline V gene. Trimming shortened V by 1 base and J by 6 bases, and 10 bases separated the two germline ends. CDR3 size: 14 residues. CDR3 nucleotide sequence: TGCGCCAGCAGCTTGATCCAGGTTTCCGGGGAGCTGTTTTTT. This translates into CASSLIQVSGELFF. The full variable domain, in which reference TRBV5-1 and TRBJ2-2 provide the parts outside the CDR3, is KAGVTQTPRYLIKTRGQQVTLSCSPISGHRSVSWYQQTPGQGLQFLFEYFSETQRNKGNFPGRFSGRQFSNSRSEMNVSTLELGDSALYLCASSLIQVSGELFFGEGSRLTVL.

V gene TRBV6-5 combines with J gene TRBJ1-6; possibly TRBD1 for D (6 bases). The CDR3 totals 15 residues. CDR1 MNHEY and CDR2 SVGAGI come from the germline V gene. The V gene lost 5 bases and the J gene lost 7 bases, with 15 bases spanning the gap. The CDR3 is CASSQQGRLNSPLHF. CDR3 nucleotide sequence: TGTGCCAGCAGTCAACAGGGTCGTCTGAATTCACCCCTCCACTTT.

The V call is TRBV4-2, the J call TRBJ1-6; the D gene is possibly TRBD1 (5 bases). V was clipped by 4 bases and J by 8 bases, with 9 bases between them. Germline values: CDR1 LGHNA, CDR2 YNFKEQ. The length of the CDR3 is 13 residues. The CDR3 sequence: CASSPLQDSPLHF. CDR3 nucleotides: TGTGCCAGCAGCCCCCTACAGGATTCACCCCTCCACTTT.

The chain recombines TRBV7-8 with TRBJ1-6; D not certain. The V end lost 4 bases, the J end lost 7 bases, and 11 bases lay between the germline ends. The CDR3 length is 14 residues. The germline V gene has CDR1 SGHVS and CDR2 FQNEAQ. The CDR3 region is CASSSPSGNSPLHF. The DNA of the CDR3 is TGTGCCAGCAGCTCCCCCTCCGGGAATTCACCCCTCCACTTT.

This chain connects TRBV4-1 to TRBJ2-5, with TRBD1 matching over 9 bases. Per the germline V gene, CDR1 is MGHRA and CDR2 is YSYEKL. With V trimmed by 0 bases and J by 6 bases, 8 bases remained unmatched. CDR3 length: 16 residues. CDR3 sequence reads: CASSQELGTGFKTQYF. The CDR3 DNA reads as TGCGCCAGCAGCCAAGAACTCGGGACAGGGTTCAAGACCCAGTACTTC.

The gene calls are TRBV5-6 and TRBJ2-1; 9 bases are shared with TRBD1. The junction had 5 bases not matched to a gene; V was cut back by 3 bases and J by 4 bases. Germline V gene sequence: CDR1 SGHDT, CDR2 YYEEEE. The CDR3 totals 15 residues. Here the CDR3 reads CASSSGQGFYNEQFF. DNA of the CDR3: TGTGCCAGCAGCTCGGGACAGGGCTTTTACAATGAGCAGTTCTTC.

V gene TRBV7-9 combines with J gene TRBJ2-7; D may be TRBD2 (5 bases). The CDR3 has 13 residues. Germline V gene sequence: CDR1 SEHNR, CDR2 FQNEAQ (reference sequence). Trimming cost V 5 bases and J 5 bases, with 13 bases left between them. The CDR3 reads CASSPAAGDEQYF. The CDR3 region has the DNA TGTGCCAGCAGCCCAGCGGCGGGCGACGAGCAGTACTTC.

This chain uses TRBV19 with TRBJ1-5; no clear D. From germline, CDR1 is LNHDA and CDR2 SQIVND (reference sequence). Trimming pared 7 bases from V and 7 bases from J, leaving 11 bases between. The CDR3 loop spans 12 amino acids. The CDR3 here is CASKTGKQPQHF. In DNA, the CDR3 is TGTGCCAGTAAAACGGGAAAACAGCCCCAGCATTTT.

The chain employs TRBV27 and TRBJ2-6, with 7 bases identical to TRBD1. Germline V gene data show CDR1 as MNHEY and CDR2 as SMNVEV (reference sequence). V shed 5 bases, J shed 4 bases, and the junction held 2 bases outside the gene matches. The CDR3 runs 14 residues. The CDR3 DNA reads TGTGCCAGCAGTCGAGGGGGCGGGGCCAACGTCCTGACTTTC. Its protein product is CASSRGGGANVLTF.

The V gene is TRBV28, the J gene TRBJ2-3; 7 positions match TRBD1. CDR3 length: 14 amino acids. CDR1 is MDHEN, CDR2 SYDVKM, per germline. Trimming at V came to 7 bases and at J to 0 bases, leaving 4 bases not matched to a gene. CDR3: CASTWDRSTDTQYF. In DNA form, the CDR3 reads TGTGCCAGCACCTGGGACAGAAGCACAGATACGCAGTATTTT. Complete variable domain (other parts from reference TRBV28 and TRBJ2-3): DVKVTQSSRYLVKRTGEKVFLECVQDMDHENMFWYRQDPGLGLRLIYFSYDVKMKEKGDIPEGYSVSREKKERFSLILESASTNQTSMYLCASTWDRSTDTQYFGPGTRLTVL.

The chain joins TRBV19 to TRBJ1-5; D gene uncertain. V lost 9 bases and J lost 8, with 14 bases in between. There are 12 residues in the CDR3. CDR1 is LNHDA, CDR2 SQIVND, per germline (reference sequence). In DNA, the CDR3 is TGTGCCAGCCTGCAGTTTGGTGAGCCCCAGCATTTT. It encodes CASLQFGEPQHF.

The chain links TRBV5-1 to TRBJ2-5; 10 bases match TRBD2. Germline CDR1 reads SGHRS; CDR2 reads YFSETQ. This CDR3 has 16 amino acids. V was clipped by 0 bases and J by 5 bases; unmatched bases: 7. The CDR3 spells CASSLAPSGSGETQYF. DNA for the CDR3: TGCGCCAGCAGCTTGGCCCCTAGCGGGAGTGGTGAGACCCAGTACTTC.

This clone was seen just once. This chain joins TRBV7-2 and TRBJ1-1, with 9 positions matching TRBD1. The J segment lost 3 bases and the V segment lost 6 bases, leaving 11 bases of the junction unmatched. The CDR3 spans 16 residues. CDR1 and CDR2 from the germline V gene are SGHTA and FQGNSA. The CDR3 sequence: CASRKGSGTGYTEAFF. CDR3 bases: TGTGCCAGCAGGAAGGGTAGTGGGACAGGGTACACTGAAGCTTTCTTT.

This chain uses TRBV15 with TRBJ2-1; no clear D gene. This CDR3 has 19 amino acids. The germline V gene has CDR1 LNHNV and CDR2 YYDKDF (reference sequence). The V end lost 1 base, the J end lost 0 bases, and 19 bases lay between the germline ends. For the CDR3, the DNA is TGTGCCACCAGCAGAGGGGTCTTAGATGGAAGGAGCTCCTACAATGAGCAGTTCTTC. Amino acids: CATSRGVLDGRSSYNEQFF.